One and the same sample provided the 6 T cell receptor beta chains below, sequenced in a study of T cell responses to AZD1222 COVID-19 vaccine. TCRdb's table, derived via immunoSEQ multiplex PCR, lists solely in-frame clones and lacks some. The data contain 150,000 to 200,000 clones, approximately 90% of them singletons. This specimen consisted of peripheral blood, obtained on day 0 of AZD1222 vaccination. Receptor source: an adult in good health.

V is TRBV19 and J is TRBJ2-7; 8 positions match TRBD1. Germline CDR1 LNHDA, CDR2 SQIVND (reference sequence). The CDR3 contains 15 residues. V was pared by 5 bases and J by 0 bases, with 6 bases of the junction left unmatched. CDR3 in amino acids: CASSFRTGNSYEQYF. The DNA of the CDR3 is TGTGCCAGTAGTTTCCGGACAGGGAACTCCTACGAGCAGTACTTC.

The chain recombines TRBV4-1 with TRBJ2-7; D may correspond to TRBD1 or TRBD2 (5 bases each). The CDR3 runs 15 residues. The V end was cut by 1 base, the J end by 5 bases, with 15 bases between. The germline V gene encodes CDR1 MGHRA and CDR2 YSYEKL. The CDR3, as DNA: TGCGCCAGCAGCCAAGTGGTGGGGGAGCAGGACGAGCAGTACTTC. Translation: CASSQVVGEQDEQYF.

This clone was detected a few times. The chain combines TRBV24-1 with TRBJ2-1; D perhaps matches TRBD1 (6 bases). The CDR3 is made up of 16 amino acids. V lost 4 bases to trimming and J lost 1 base, with 13 bases between them. The germline CDR1 and CDR2 sequences are KGHDR and SFDVKD. CDR3 region: CATSENRARSYNEQFF. In DNA, the CDR3 is TGTGCCACCAGTGAAAACAGGGCGAGGTCCTACAATGAGCAGTTCTTC.

This clone occurred once. The chain employs TRBV9 and TRBJ1-2; D is perhaps TRBD1 (6 bases). Germline V gene data show CDR1 as SGDLS and CDR2 as YYNGEE. This CDR3 is 14 amino acids long. The V end was cut by 0 bases, the J end by 7 bases, with 13 bases between. Here the CDR3 DNA reads TGTGCCAGCAGCGTAGAACAGGGCGGGGCTGGCTACACCTTC. Translated, it gives CASSVEQGGAGYTF.

The rearrangement joins TRBV27 to TRBJ1-6; D is unresolved. Trimming cost V 3 bases and J 3 bases, with 6 bases left between them. The CDR3 loop spans 14 amino acids. Germline CDR1 reads MNHEY; CDR2 reads SMNVEV (reference sequence). The chain's CDR3 is CASSFEGYNSPLHF. In DNA form, the CDR3 reads TGTGCCAGCAGTTTTGAGGGCTATAATTCACCCCTCCACTTT.

This clone was seen a single time. CDR3 nucleotide sequence: TGTGCCAGCAGCTCCCGGACTAGCGGGAGGATAGGTGTGCAGTTCTTC. Its translation: CASSSRTSGRIGVQFF. J is TRBJ2-1 and V is TRBV7-6; 14 bases map to TRBD2. Trimming removed 4 bases from V and 12 bases from J; junction bases left unmatched: 11. In germline, CDR1 is SGHVS, CDR2 FNYEAQ. This CDR3 comprises 16 residues.